These 10 T cell receptor beta chains were all obtained from the same sample, sequenced in a study of CD8+ T cells in alopecia areata. Investigators isolated RNA and reverse transcribed it into cDNA to act as the sequencing template. Clones were sequenced by immunoSEQ multiplex PCR, and TCRdb holds only the in-frame ones, with some missing. The profile shows 200,000 or so clones, roughly three fifths of them singletons. Sequencing was done on a sample of CD8+ T cells sorted from blood. All receptors derive from a human donor in good health.

This clone appeared once. V usage is TRBV11-2 and J usage is TRBJ2-1; 7 nucleotides align to TRBD1. From germline, CDR1 is SGHAT and CDR2 FQNNGV. V shed 0 bases, J shed 5 bases, and the junction held 7 bases outside the gene matches. The CDR3 runs 16 residues. CDR3 coding DNA: TGTGCCAGCAGCTTAGAGCACAGGGGACATAACAATGAGCAGTTCTTC. Its protein is CASSLEHRGHNNEQFF.

This clone was observed a handful of times. The chain uses TRBV9 and TRBJ1-1; D is perhaps TRBD1 (5 bases). Trimming left V 0 bases short and J 4 bases short, with 16 bases between. Germline V gene sequence: CDR1 SGDLS, CDR2 YYNGEE. The CDR3 runs to 16 residues. The CDR3 sequence is CASSVDFLGRSTEAFF. DNA of the CDR3: TGTGCCAGCAGCGTAGACTTTCTGGGGCGAAGCACTGAAGCTTTCTTT.

V and J are TRBV2 and TRBJ2-3, with D uncertain. CDR3 length: 17 residues. V lost 2 bases, J lost 2 bases, and 17 bases lay in between. Looked up from germline, CDR1 is SNHLY and CDR2 is FYNNEI. DNA of the CDR3: TGTGCCAGCAGTGAACGTAGGACGGTGGGGATCACAGATACGCAGTATTTT. Translating gives CASSERRTVGITDTQYF.

This clone was observed a handful of times. V usage is TRBV29-1 and J usage is TRBJ1-4; unclear D gene. The CDR3 spans 13 residues. Looked up from germline, CDR1 is SQVTM and CDR2 is ANQGSEA. Trimming left V 3 bases short and J 4 bases short, with 9 bases between. CDR3 in DNA: TGCAGCGTTGAGTCCGGATTTAATGAAAAACTGTTTTTT. Amino acid sequence: CSVESGFNEKLFF.

This clone was seen a few times. V gene TRBV2 combines with J gene TRBJ1-2, with 9 bases matching TRBD1. The germline V gene has CDR1 SNHLY and CDR2 FYNNEI. The CDR3 loop spans 14 amino acids. V lost 1 base to trimming and J lost 7 bases; unmatched junction nucleotides: 4. The CDR3 DNA is TGTGCCAGCAGTGAAGGGGGACAGGGACCTGGCTACACCTTC. Its protein is CASSEGGQGPGYTF.

The J gene is TRBJ1-2, the V gene TRBV29-1; tentatively, D is TRBD1 (5 bases). The germline V and J ends were trimmed by 7 bases and 8 bases, with 17 bases remaining between them. Looked up from germline, CDR1 is SQVTM and CDR2 is ANQGSEA. The CDR3 loop spans 12 amino acids. The CDR3 reads CSAEGLLEGYTF. CDR3 sequence (DNA): TGCAGCGCGGAGGGACTGTTGGAGGGCTACACCTTC.

The table lists this clone with a few counts. V usage is TRBV7-9 and J usage is TRBJ2-1, with a weak D call TRBD2 (5 bases). Trimming cost V 5 bases and J 9 bases, with 8 bases left between them. CDR1 and CDR2 from the germline V gene are SEHNR and FQNEAQ (reference sequence). This CDR3 region has 11 residues. CDR3 region: CASSRDGEQFF. Here the CDR3 DNA reads TGTGCCAGCAGCCGGGATGGTGAGCAGTTCTTC.

The J gene is TRBJ1-5, the V gene TRBV5-1; weak D call: TRBD1 (5 bases). V lost 1 base, J lost 0 bases, and 8 bases lay in between. Germline V gene data show CDR1 as SGHRS and CDR2 as YFSETQ. The CDR3 spans 15 residues. The CDR3, as DNA: TGCGCCAGCAGCTTGACAGGCAATAGCAATCAGCCCCAGCATTTT. It yields the protein CASSLTGNSNQPQHF.

This clone was observed a handful of times. V gene TRBV2 combines with J gene TRBJ2-1; TRBD2 might be the D (5 bases). The germline V and J ends were trimmed by 6 bases and 2 bases, with 11 bases remaining between them. Germline CDR1 and CDR2: SNHLY and FYNNEI. The CDR3 length is 14 residues. The CDR3 loop is CASSSPGTYNEQFF. The CDR3 DNA follows: TGTGCCAGCAGCTCACCGGGAACCTACAATGAGCAGTTCTTC.

This chain links TRBV7-9 with TRBJ2-7; D might be TRBD1 (6 bases). This CDR3 is built from 14 residues. Germline V gene sequence: CDR1 SEHNR, CDR2 FQNEAQ (reference sequence). Trimming removed 1 base from V and 2 bases from J, with 9 bases in between. CDR3 in amino acids: CASSLVGQTYEQYF. CDR3 sequence (DNA): TGTGCCAGCAGCTTAGTTGGACAGACCTACGAGCAGTACTTC. The full variable domain, its missing parts supplied by reference TRBV7-9 and TRBJ2-7, is DTGVSQNPRHKITKRGQNVTFRCDPISEHNRLYWYRQTLGQGPEFLTYFQNEAQLEKSRLLSDRFSAERPKGSFSTLEIQRTEQGDSAMYLCASSLVGQTYEQYFGPGTRLTVT.